The present T cell receptor beta chain was sequenced within a study of blood T cell repertoires in COVID-19. Study-level background: From the United States, Italy and Spain came samples of acute and convalescent COVID-19.

V lost 8 bases and J lost 3, with 14 bases in between. The germline V gene has CDR1 MNHEY and CDR2 SMNVEV (reference sequence). The CDR3 contains 14 residues. This table comes from immunoSEQ multiplex PCR, and its TCRdb copy is limited to in-frame clones, with some not included. The repertoire includes more than 200,000 clones, under 90% of them detected once, and approximately 10% sits in the top ten. Followed over time, Seattle patients had been enrolled while infection was active. The sample was peripheral blood. This chain joins TRBV27 and TRBJ1-5; a possible D gene is TRBD1 (6 bases). The source is a woman at least 80 years old with COVID-19, enrolled during active disease. Here the CDR3 reads CASRRDRTNQPQHF. CDR3 DNA: TGTGCCAGCCGCCGTGACAGGACCAATCAGCCCCAGCATTTT.